The rows below give T cell receptor beta chains drawn from one sample of a study of T cell responses to AZD1222 COVID-19 vaccine. TCRdb keeps only in-frame clones here, not all; method: immunoSEQ multiplex PCR. Among some 120,000 clones listed, roughly 87% were seen once. The sample in question was peripheral blood, obtained on day 0 of AZD1222 vaccination. All receptors come from an adult in good health. Both conserved end residues are part of each CDR3. The order of the fields is V gene, J gene, clone size, D gene, CDR3 DNA, CDR3 protein. A D gene is named only where the DNA matches it firmly. The size of a clone is reported for some rows only, either as once, few or many, or as a class for expanded clones.

>TRBV7-2|TRBJ2-7|.|TRBD1
TGTGCCAGCAGCTTAGTACAGGGGGGCACCTACGAGCAGTACTTC
CASSLVQGGTYEQYF
>TRBV12-3/TRBV12-4|TRBJ2-6|.|.
TGTGCCAGCTTTGACTCTGGGGCCAACGTCCTGACTTTC
CASFDSGANVLTF
>TRBV19|TRBJ1-2|.|.
TGTGCCAGCCGACGGACAGTAGATGGCTACACCTTC
CASRRTVDGYTF
>TRBV11-1|TRBJ1-2|once|.
TGTGCCAGCAGCATCGACAGGCCCTATGGCTACACCTTC
CASSIDRPYGYTF
>TRBV7-2|TRBJ1-2|once|.
TGTGCCAGCAGCTTAGACAGGGCCAGCTATGGCTACACCTTC
CASSLDRASYGYTF
>TRBV5-4|TRBJ1-2|.|.
TGTGCCAGCAGCCCCATGGGGGGCCACTATGGCTACACCTTC
CASSPMGGHYGYTF
>TRBV14|TRBJ1-2|.|.
TGTGCCAGACGATTCTATGGCTACACCTTC
CARRFYGYTF
>TRBV10-2|TRBJ2-1|.|.
TGCGCCAGCAGTGCCGATCGTGGCAATGAGCAGTTCTTC
CASSADRGNEQFF
>TRBV18|TRBJ2-5|.|.
TGTGCCAGCTCACCACGGGGTGAGACCCAGTACTTC
CASSPRGETQYF
>TRBV7-6|TRBJ1-6|.|.
TGTGCCAGCAGCTTAGCGCCCAGGGATCCTTCCTATAATTCACCCCTCCACTTT
CASSLAPRDPSYNSPLHF
>TRBV20-1|TRBJ1-6|.|.
TGCAGTGCTAGTCAACCGGGGGCAAGTTCACCCCTCCACTTT
CSASQPGASSPLHF
>TRBV10-3|TRBJ2-5|.|TRBD2
TGTGCCATCAGTGGAGCTAGCGGGGGGGCCTTGGAGACCCAGTACTTC
CAISGASGGALETQYF
>TRBV29-1|TRBJ2-1|.|TRBD2
TGCAGCGTTGTGGGGGGACTAGCCTCTCCAAATGAGCAGTTCTTC
CSVVGGLASPNEQFF
>TRBV5-1|TRBJ2-3|.|TRBD2
TGCGCCAGCAGCTTGGGAACTAGCGGGGGGACCACAGATACGCAGTATTTT
CASSLGTSGGTTDTQYF
>TRBV7-9|TRBJ1-2|.|.
TGTGCCAGCAGCCCCCCGATAGGAAACTATGGCTACACCTTC
CASSPPIGNYGYTF
>TRBV3-1/TRBV3-2|TRBJ2-7|once|.
TGTGCCAGCAGCCCTCAAAGGAGCTCCTACGAGCAGTACTTC
CASSPQRSSYEQYF
>TRBV24-1|TRBJ1-2|.|TRBD1
TGTGCCACCAGTGATCCACCTCGAAAAGGACAGGGGATAGATCGGTACGATGGCTACACCTTC
CATSDPPRKGQGIDRYDGYTF
>TRBV4-3|TRBJ2-1|.|TRBD2
TGCGCCAGCAGCCAAGTAGCGGGAGGCTACAATGAGCAGTTCTTC
CASSQVAGGYNEQFF
>TRBV2|TRBJ2-3|.|TRBD2
TGTGCCAGCAGTGTAGCGGGAGTGGGGGATACGCAGTATTTT
CASSVAGVGDTQYF
>TRBV4-1|TRBJ2-7|once|TRBD2
TGCGCCAGCAGCCAAGCTGGGACTAAGAGCTACGAGCAGTACTTC
CASSQAGTKSYEQYF
>TRBV5-1|TRBJ2-7|once|.
TGCGCCAGCACCTTAGGCGGGGGCGGCTACGAGCAGTACTTC
CASTLGGGGYEQYF
>TRBV7-2|TRBJ2-7|.|.
TGTGCCAGCAGCCCAACAACGGTCGTTTGGGGTCGGGCCTACGAGCAGTACTTC
CASSPTTVVWGRAYEQYF
>TRBV6-4|TRBJ2-3|.|TRBD2
TGTGCCAGCAGTGAAGGTAGCGGGAGATCAGATACGCAGTATTTT
CASSEGSGRSDTQYF
>TRBV2|TRBJ1-5|once|TRBD1
TGTGCCAGCAGTGTCGGACAGGGACGGCAGCCCCAGCATTTT
CASSVGQGRQPQHF
>TRBV5-4|TRBJ1-2|few|.
TGTGCCAGCAGCTTGGCCCAGGGAGTGGGGTATGGCTACACCTTC
CASSLAQGVGYGYTF
>TRBV9|TRBJ1-5|.|.
TGTGCCAGCAGCGTAGGGGGACCTAATCAGCCCCAGCATTTT
CASSVGGPNQPQHF
>TRBV4-2|TRBJ2-2|.|TRBD1
TGTGCCAGCAGCCAAAACCCGGGACAGAGGAACACCGGGGAGCTGTTTTTT
CASSQNPGQRNTGELFF
>TRBV2|TRBJ2-5|.|.
TGTGCCAGCGGTAGACACGACCAAGAGACCCAGTACTTC
CASGRHDQETQYF
>TRBV7-8|TRBJ1-2|.|TRBD1
TGTGCCAGCAGCTTATCCCCACAGGGGGGCTATGGCTACACCTTC
CASSLSPQGGYGYTF
>TRBV7-2|TRBJ2-7|.|.
TGTGCCAGCAGCTTAGTTTTGGCTAGCCCTTCCTACGAGCAGTACTTC
CASSLVLASPSYEQYF
>TRBV14|TRBJ2-4|.|TRBD1
TGTGCCAGCAGCCAAGTGGGACAGGCATTAGCCAAAAACATTCAGTACTTC
CASSQVGQALAKNIQYF
>TRBV4-2|TRBJ1-4|once|.
TGTGCCAGCAGCCTGGCTCGGTTTTCTAATGAAAAACTGTTTTTT
CASSLARFSNEKLFF
>TRBV4-2|TRBJ1-1|.|.
TGTGCCAGCAGCCGCTCCTCCTCAGCGGGCGCCGGAAACACTGAAGCTTTCTTT
CASSRSSSAGAGNTEAFF
>TRBV18|TRBJ2-7|.|.
TGTGCCAGCTCACCACTACCGGGGGCCTCCTACGAGCAGTACTTC
CASSPLPGASYEQYF
>TRBV5-1|TRBJ2-7|once|TRBD2
TGCGCCAGCAGCGCGATCGTAGCGGGAGGTTACGAGCAGTACTTC
CASSAIVAGGYEQYF
>TRBV5-1|TRBJ1-2|.|TRBD1
TGCGCCAGCAGCTATGGGACAGCGTATGGCTACACCTTC
CASSYGTAYGYTF
>TRBV29-1|TRBJ1-2|.|TRBD1
TGCAGCGTCCACCACGGGCAGGGGGTGGATGGCTACACCTTC
CSVHHGQGVDGYTF
>TRBV20-1|TRBJ2-7|.|.
TGCAGTGCTAGTGGAAGAACTAGTGAGCAGTACTTC
CSASGRTSEQYF
>TRBV7-3|TRBJ2-2|.|TRBD1
TGTGCCAGCAGCTCTCCGGGACAGGGTACAGGGGAGCTGTTTTTT
CASSSPGQGTGELFF
>TRBV9|TRBJ1-2|.|TRBD1
TGTGCCAGCAGCGTGACAGGGGAGTATGGCTACACCTTC
CASSVTGEYGYTF
>TRBV19|TRBJ1-4|few|TRBD1
TGTGCCAGTAGTTCTCTCCGGGACAGGGGAGGTGAAAAACTGTTTTTT
CASSSLRDRGGEKLFF
>TRBV6-5|TRBJ2-2|.|TRBD1
TGTGCCAGCAGTTCAAGCGACAGGGGAGAAACCGGGGAGCTGTTTTTT
CASSSSDRGETGELFF
>TRBV14|TRBJ2-1|few|TRBD1
TGTGCCAGCAGTCTATCGACAGGGGGTGAGCAGTTCTTC
CASSLSTGGEQFF
>TRBV21-1|TRBJ1-4|.|.
TGTGCCAGCAGCCCCAGGATGCCGTCTAATGAAAAACTGTTTTTT
CASSPRMPSNEKLFF
>TRBV16|TRBJ1-4|.|.
TGTGCCAGCAGCCAGGCTGAGACTGCAACTAATGAAAAACTGTTTTTT
CASSQAETATNEKLFF
>TRBV11-3|TRBJ2-7|.|.
TGTGCCAGCAGCTCCGGCTCCTACGAGCAGTACTTC
CASSSGSYEQYF
>TRBV2|TRBJ1-1|.|.
TGTGCCAGCAGGCCGGGATTAGCAAGGAGTGAAGCTTTCTTT
CASRPGLARSEAFF
>TRBV12-5|TRBJ1-6|.|TRBD1
TGTGCTAGTGGTTTGGGGACAGGGGGAGACTCACCCCTCCACTTT
CASGLGTGGDSPLHF
>TRBV28|TRBJ2-1|once|TRBD2
TGTGCCAGCAGTTTTACTCCACTAGCGGGAGTGGGGAATGAGCAGTTCTTC
CASSFTPLAGVGNEQFF
>TRBV10-3|TRBJ1-6|.|.
TGTGCCATCTCCACGGGGGGCTCCTATAATTCACCCCTCCACTTT
CAISTGGSYNSPLHF
>TRBV21-1|TRBJ2-1|.|.
TGTGCCAGCAGCTCACGACTAGCGGGAGCGGGGGAGCAGTTCTTC
CASSSRLAGAGEQFF
>TRBV7-8|TRBJ1-2|once|.
TGTGCCAGCAGCTTAGCGGGACACTATGGTGGCTACACCTTC
CASSLAGHYGGYTF
>TRBV11-2|TRBJ1-5|few|.
TGTGCCAGCAGCTTAGGAGGGTACGGTCAGCCCCAGCATTTT
CASSLGGYGQPQHF
>TRBV7-2|TRBJ2-3|.|TRBD2
TGTGCCAGCAGCCTAAGACTAGCGGGAGTTGTGGATACGCAGTATTTT
CASSLRLAGVVDTQYF
>TRBV16|TRBJ2-7|.|.
TGTGCCAGCAGCCAACCCTTGGCGGGTAGTGGGTACGAGCAGTACTTC
CASSQPLAGSGYEQYF
>TRBV7-9|TRBJ1-6|.|.
TGTGCCAGCAGCTTAGTCCAGGCAGGACAACTTAATTCACCCCTCCACTTT
CASSLVQAGQLNSPLHF
>TRBV18|TRBJ1-2|once|.
TGTGCCAGCTCACTACAGGCAGGTGGCTATGGCTACACCTTC
CASSLQAGGYGYTF
>TRBV28|TRBJ2-1|.|TRBD1
TGTGCCAGCAACCTAGACAGGGGGCTAGGTAATGAGCAGTTCTTC
CASNLDRGLGNEQFF